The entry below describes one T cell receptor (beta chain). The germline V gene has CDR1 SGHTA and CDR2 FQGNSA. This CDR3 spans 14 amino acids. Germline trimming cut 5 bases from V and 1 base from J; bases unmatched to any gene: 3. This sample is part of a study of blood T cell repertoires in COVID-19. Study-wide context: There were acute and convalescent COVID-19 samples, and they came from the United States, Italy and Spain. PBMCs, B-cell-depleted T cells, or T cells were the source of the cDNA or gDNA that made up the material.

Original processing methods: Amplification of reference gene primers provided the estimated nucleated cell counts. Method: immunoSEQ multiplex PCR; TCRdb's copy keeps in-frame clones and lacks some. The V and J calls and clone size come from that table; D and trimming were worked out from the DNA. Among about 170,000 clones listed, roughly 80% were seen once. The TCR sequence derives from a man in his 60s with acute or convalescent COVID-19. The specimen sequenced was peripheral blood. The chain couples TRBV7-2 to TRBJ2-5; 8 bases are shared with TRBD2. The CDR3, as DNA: TGTGCCAGCAGCCCGGCGGGGGGCCAAGAGACCCAGTACTTC. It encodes CASSPAGGQETQYF.